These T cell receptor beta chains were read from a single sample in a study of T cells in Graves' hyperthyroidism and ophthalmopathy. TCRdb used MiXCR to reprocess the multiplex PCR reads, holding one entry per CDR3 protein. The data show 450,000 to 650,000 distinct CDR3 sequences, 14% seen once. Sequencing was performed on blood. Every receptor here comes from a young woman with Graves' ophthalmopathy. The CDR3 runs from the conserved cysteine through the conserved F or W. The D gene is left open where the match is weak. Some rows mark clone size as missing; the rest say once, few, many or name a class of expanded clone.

CDR3: CASSQVLAGGATGNEQFF
DNA: TGTGCCAGCAGCCAAGTCCTAGCGGGAGGAGCCACTGGGAATGAGCAGTTCTTC
J: TRBJ2-1
length: 18
V: TRBV4-2
size: few
D: TRBD2

CDR3: CASSESGSAFMFF
DNA: TGTGCCAGCAGCGAAAGCGGGAGCGCTTTTATGTTCTTC
J: TRBJ2-1
length: 13
V: TRBV11-3
size: few
D: TRBD2

CDR3: CASSKHPPARPTEAFF
DNA: TGCGCCAGCAGTAAACACCCCCCGGCCAGACCCACTGAAGCTTTCTTT
J: TRBJ1-1
length: 16
V: TRBV4-1
size: NA
D: NA

CDR3: CASSSGTGALRGYTF
DNA: TGTGCCAGCAGTTCCGGGACAGGGGCTCTAAGAGGCTACACCTTC
J: TRBJ1-2
length: 15
V: TRBV12-3/TRBV12-4
size: many
D: TRBD1

CDR3: CSARDLGGREKLFF
DNA: TGCAGTGCTAGAGATCTAGGGGGAAGGGAAAAACTGTTTTTT
J: TRBJ1-4
length: 14
V: TRBV20-1
size: many
D: NA

CDR3: CASSIGQSETQYF
DNA: TGTGCCAGCAGCATCGGACAGTCGGAGACCCAGTACTTC
J: TRBJ2-5
length: 13
V: TRBV7-2
size: many
D: NA

CDR3: CATSREQWIPAGELFF
DNA: TGTGCCACCAGCAGGGAACAATGGATTCCGGCCGGGGAGCTGTTTTTT
J: TRBJ2-2
length: 16
V: TRBV15
size: NA
D: NA

CDR3: CASSFGTGDQPQHF
DNA: TGTGCCAGCAGTTTTGGGACAGGGGATCAGCCCCAGCATTTT
J: TRBJ1-5
length: 14
V: TRBV12-3/TRBV12-4
size: few
D: TRBD1

CDR3: CASIGTGTSGSVSTGELFF
DNA: TGTGCCAGCATCGGAACCGGGACTAGCGGGAGTGTGAGCACCGGGGAGCTGTTTTTT
J: TRBJ2-2
length: 19
V: TRBV27
size: many
D: TRBD2

CDR3: CASSQGRGYQETQYF
DNA: TGTGCCAGCAGCCAAGGACGTGGTTACCAAGAGACCCAGTACTTC
J: TRBJ2-5
length: 15
V: TRBV3-1
size: many
D: NA

CDR3: CASSVSFRELSDTQYF
DNA: TGTGCCAGCAGCGTCTCCTTTCGGGAGTTGTCAGATACGCAGTATTTT
J: TRBJ2-3
length: 16
V: TRBV9
size: NA
D: NA

CDR3: CASSRSDRGSRGYTF
DNA: TGTGCCAGTAGTAGATCGGACAGGGGGTCAAGGGGCTACACCTTC
J: TRBJ1-2
length: 15
V: TRBV19
size: NA
D: TRBD1

CDR3: CSAPDGRSSRNTEAFF
DNA: TGCAGTGCCCCGGACGGCCGCTCCAGTCGGAACACTGAAGCTTTCTTT
J: TRBJ1-1
length: 16
V: TRBV20-1
size: many
D: NA

CDR3: CASMGGSRLEQYF
DNA: TGTGCCAGCATGGGGGGTTCCCGTCTCGAGCAGTACTTC
J: TRBJ2-7
length: 13
V: TRBV11-3
size: NA
D: NA

CDR3: CSGDSGTSGFFEQYF
DNA: TGCAGTGGTGATTCCGGGACTAGCGGGTTTTTCGAGCAGTACTTC
J: TRBJ2-7
length: 15
V: TRBV20-1
size: many
D: TRBD2

CDR3: CSARDGGEVFF
DNA: TGCAGTGCTAGAGATGGGGGGGAGGTGTTCTTC
J: TRBJ2-1
length: 11
V: TRBV20-1
size: many
D: TRBD2